What follows is one TCR beta chain and its context. Its antigen remains unidentified. PCR used 60 Vbeta primers and 13 Jbeta primers. Produced via immunoSEQ multiplex PCR; TCRdb's table is partial and in-frame only. The repertoire includes some 150,000 clones, 65% to 90% of them detected once, and under 8% sits in the top ten. V lost 5 bases, J lost 4 bases, and 13 bases lay in between. The CDR3 loop spans 14 amino acids. Per the germline V gene, CDR1 is SGHNT and CDR2 is YENEEA. This sample stems from a study of cytomegalovirus exposure and HLA in healthy donors. Study-wide results and caveats: An Asian-associated ancestry cluster reportedly showed fewer N-insertions than the approximately 700-donor mean in a later analysis.

This clonotype was obtained from a woman between 45 and 65 years old in good health and CMV-seropositive. The chain recombines TRBV11-3 with TRBJ2-3; D not certain. Sequenced: PBMCs. In nucleotides, the CDR3 is TGTGCCAGCAGCCCCTACCAATATTCAGATACGCAGTATTTT. Protein product: CASSPYQYSDTQYF.